Shown below are 8 T cell receptor beta chains from a single sample sequenced in a study of vaccination and CD4 T cells after COVID-19. No cognate antigen is known for these TCRs. Treatment specified: 10-day PBMC culture with coronavirus spike peptide pools or control peptides (ViraFEST assay). The unexposed donor's CD4+ T cells were collected before the COVID-19 pandemic (2011-2018). Cultured CD4+ T cell DNA underwent sequencing with the Oncomine TCR Beta short-read assay. MiXCR, applied by TCRdb to the PCR reads, yields one record per CDR3 protein. The sample holds roughly 9,200 distinct CDR3 sequences, less than 40% seen once. Sequenced sample: CD4+ T cells from blood, cultured in vitro. These receptors all come from a human donor in good health.

This clonotype occurred a few times. The chain links TRBV6-1 to TRBJ1-1; a weak D match, TRBD1 (5 bases). Trimming took off 6 bases at V and 8 bases at J, with 22 bases between the two ends. Germline V gene lookup returns CDR1 MNHNS and CDR2 SASEGT. CDR3 length: 15 amino acids. CDR3 DNA sequence: TGTGCCAGCAGCCCAATGACAGCAGTTCCGTCCGAAGCTTTCTTT. Residues: CASSPMTAVPSEAFF.

This chain uses TRBV28 with TRBJ1-3; D is perhaps TRBD1 (5 bases). In germline, CDR1 is MDHEN, CDR2 SYDVKM. This CDR3 region has 14 residues. Trimming shortened V by 2 bases and J by 2 bases, and 7 bases separated the two germline ends. The CDR3 sequence: CASSLGGAGNTIYF. Here the CDR3 DNA reads TGTGCCAGCAGTTTAGGAGGGGCTGGAAACACCATATATTTT.

This clonotype is medium-sized (0.01 to 0.1%) in the sample. This rearrangement joins TRBV20-1 to TRBJ1-2, with unresolved D. In germline, CDR1 is DFQATT, CDR2 SNEGSKA (reference sequence). This CDR3 is built from 16 residues. Trimming cost V 0 bases and J 4 bases, with 18 bases left between them. This chain's CDR3 is CSARDPHPTESYGYTF. The CDR3, as DNA: TGCAGTGCTAGAGATCCCCATCCAACGGAGTCCTATGGCTACACCTTC.

This clonotype was seen a handful of times. The chain employs TRBV7-9 and TRBJ2-3; no reliable D call. The CDR3 runs to 12 residues. V was pared by 3 bases and J by 7 bases, with 8 bases between. Germline-derived CDR1 and CDR2 are SEHNR and FQNEAQ (reference sequence). CDR3 region: CASSFRRNTQYF. As DNA, the CDR3 is TGTGCCAGCAGCTTCCGTAGGAATACGCAGTATTTT. Looking up the rest from reference TRBV7-9 and TRBJ2-3 gives the full variable domain: DTGVSQNPRHKITKRGQNVTFRCDPISEHNRLYWYRQTLGQGPEFLTYFQNEAQLEKSRLLSDRFSAERPKGSFSTLEIQRTEQGDSAMYLCASSFRRNTQYFGPGTRLTVL.

The chain combines TRBV20-1 with TRBJ1-1; TRBD1 matches at 7 bases. Germline V gene sequence: CDR1 DFQATT, CDR2 SNEGSKA (reference sequence). CDR3 length: 12 amino acids. Unmatched junction bases numbered 0, after V lost 4 bases and J lost 1 base. For the CDR3, the DNA is TGCAGTGCTACAGGGGGGAACACTGAAGCTTTCTTT. Protein: CSATGGNTEAFF.

This sequence joins TRBV19 and TRBJ2-2; possible D gene TRBD2, 5 bases. The CDR3 runs 13 residues. The V end lost 8 bases, the J end lost 3 bases, and 10 bases lay between the germline ends. Germline CDR1 reads LNHDA; CDR2 reads SQIVND (reference sequence). The CDR3 DNA sequence: TGTGCCAGTCGGGAAAGATACACCGGGGAGCTGTTTTTT. Its protein is CASRERYTGELFF.

The chain has TRBV15 and TRBJ2-3, with D hard to call. The ends were cut back, 0 bases at V and 0 bases at J, with 10 bases in the middle. The CDR3 extends over 16 amino acids. CDR1 and CDR2 from the germline V gene are LNHNV and YYDKDF (reference sequence). The CDR3 sequence is CATSRDQYSSTDTQYF. As DNA, the CDR3 is TGTGCCACCAGCAGAGACCAGTACTCTAGCACAGATACGCAGTATTTT.

This clonotype came up a few times. V is TRBV27 and J is TRBJ2-7, with unresolved D. The CDR3 has 14 amino acids. Germline V lookup: CDR1 MNHEY, CDR2 SMNVEV (reference sequence). Deletions cut 5 bases from V and 2 bases from J, with 13 bases between. The CDR3 bases are TGTGCCAGCAGTCAGTCCGACAAGACCTACGAGCAGTACTTC. Translating gives CASSQSDKTYEQYF.